Detailed here is one T cell receptor (beta chain). The table came from immunoSEQ multiplex PCR; TCRdb's copy has only in-frame clones and leaves some out. The sample holds 90,000 or so clones; roughly 83% are singletons and the top ten take more than 30%. The data belong to a study of control samples from healthy donors and cancer patients. V lost 1 base and J lost 5, with 11 bases in between. Germline CDR1 is MNHEY and CDR2 is SVGAGI. This CDR3 spans 15 amino acids. The clonotype comes from a man aged 70 or older with lung cancer. Sample: PBMCs. The chain couples TRBV6-5 to TRBJ2-2; D assignment may be TRBD1 or TRBD2 (5 bases each). The CDR3 loop reads CASSYWGSRTGELFF. The CDR3 DNA is TGTGCCAGCAGTTACTGGGGGTCGAGAACCGGGGAGCTGTTTTTT.